The source of this T cell receptor (beta chain) is a study of T cell responses to AZD1222 COVID-19 vaccine. Regarding this clone: Its antigen is currently unknown.

Study-wide findings and caveats: Nearly half of unique spike-specific TCRs reportedly avoided B.1.351 and B.1.1.7 mutated regions. Repertoire collection took place solely once the T cell response had peaked. The span of vaccine-associated CD4 TCRs extended across spike, with dominance at 160-218 and 743-854. The donor group comprised mostly white British people and more females; the analysis possibly underestimated clonal diversity.

Repertoires were generated with immunoSEQ multiplex PCR, while TCRdb's copy carries only in-frame clones and drops some. The sample contains roughly 96,000 clones, 85% to 90% of which appear only once. The sequencing used peripheral blood, collected on day 0 of AZD1222 vaccination. The receptor comes from an adult in good health.

The CDR3 here is CASSIPGTGDTGELFF. The CDR3 region has the DNA TGTGCCAGCAGCATCCCAGGGACAGGGGACACCGGGGAGCTGTTTTTT. The rearrangement joins TRBV5-4 to TRBJ2-2; 10 bases align to TRBD1. The V gene's germline CDR1 is SGHNT and CDR2 YYREEE (reference sequence). This CDR3 spans 16 amino acids. J was trimmed by 3 bases and V by 4 bases; bases with no gene match: 6. The whole variable domain, remainder taken from reference TRBV5-4 and TRBJ2-2, is ETGVTQSPTHLIKTRGQQVTLRCSSQSGHNTVSWYQQALGQGPQFIFQYYREEENGRGNFPPRFSGLQFPNYSSELNVNALELDDSALYLCASSIPGTGDTGELFFGEGSRLTVL.